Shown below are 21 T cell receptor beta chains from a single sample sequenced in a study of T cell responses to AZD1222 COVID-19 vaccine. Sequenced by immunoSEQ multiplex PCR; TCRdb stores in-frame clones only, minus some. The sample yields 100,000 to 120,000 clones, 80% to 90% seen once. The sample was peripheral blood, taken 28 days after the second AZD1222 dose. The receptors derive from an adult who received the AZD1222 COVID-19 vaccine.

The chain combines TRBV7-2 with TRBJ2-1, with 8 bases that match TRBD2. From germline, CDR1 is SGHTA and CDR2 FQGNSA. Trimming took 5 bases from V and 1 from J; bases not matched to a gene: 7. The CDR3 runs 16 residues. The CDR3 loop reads CASSPEAGVSYNEQFF. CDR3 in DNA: TGTGCCAGCAGCCCAGAAGCGGGGGTTTCCTACAATGAGCAGTTCTTC.

This chain's CDR3 is CASSSLKGADTQYF. Written as DNA, the CDR3 is TGTGCCAGCAGTTCGTTGAAGGGAGCAGATACGCAGTATTTT. The chain combines TRBV28 with TRBJ2-3; maybe TRBD2 (5 bases). Trimming cost V 4 bases and J 4 bases, with 12 bases left between them. Germline CDR1 and CDR2: MDHEN and SYDVKM. CDR3 size: 14 residues.

The CDR3 spells CASSVSTDRDPHGYTF. CDR3 nucleotide sequence: TGTGCCAGTAGTGTATCCACCGACAGGGATCCTCATGGCTACACCTTC. The genes are TRBV19 and TRBJ1-2; 7 positions agree with TRBD1. The length of the CDR3 is 16 residues. V was clipped by 5 bases and J by 6 bases; unmatched bases: 15. Germline values: CDR1 LNHDA, CDR2 SQIVND (reference sequence).

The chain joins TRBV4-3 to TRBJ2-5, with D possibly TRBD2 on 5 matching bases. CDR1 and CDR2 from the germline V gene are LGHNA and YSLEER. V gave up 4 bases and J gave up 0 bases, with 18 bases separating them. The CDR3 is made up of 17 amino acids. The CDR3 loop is CASSPGVVAQYQETQYF. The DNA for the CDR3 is TGCGCCAGCAGCCCCGGGGTGGTTGCGCAGTACCAAGAGACCCAGTACTTC.

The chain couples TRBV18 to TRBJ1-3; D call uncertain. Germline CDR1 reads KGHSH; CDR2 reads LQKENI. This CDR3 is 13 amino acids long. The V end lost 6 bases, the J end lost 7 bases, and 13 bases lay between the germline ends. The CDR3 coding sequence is TGTGCCAGCTCCTCGGGCCAGGTCAACACCATATATTTT. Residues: CASSSGQVNTIYF.

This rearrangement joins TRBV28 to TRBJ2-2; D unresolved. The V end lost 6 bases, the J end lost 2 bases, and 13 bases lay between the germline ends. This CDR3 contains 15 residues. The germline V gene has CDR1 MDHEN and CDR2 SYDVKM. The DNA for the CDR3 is TGTGCCAGCAGACTCAGGATTCTTAACACCGGGGAGCTGTTTTTT. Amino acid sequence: CASRLRILNTGELFF.

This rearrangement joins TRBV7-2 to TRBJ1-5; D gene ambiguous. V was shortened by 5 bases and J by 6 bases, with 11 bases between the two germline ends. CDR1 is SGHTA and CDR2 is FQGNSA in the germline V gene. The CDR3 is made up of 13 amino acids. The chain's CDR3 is CASSLERAQPQHF. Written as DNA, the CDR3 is TGTGCCAGCAGCCTAGAAAGGGCTCAGCCCCAGCATTTT.

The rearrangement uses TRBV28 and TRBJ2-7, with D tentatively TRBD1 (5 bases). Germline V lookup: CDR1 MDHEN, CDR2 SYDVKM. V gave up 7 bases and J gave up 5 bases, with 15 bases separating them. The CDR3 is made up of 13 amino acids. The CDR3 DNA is TGTGCCAGCACTTCAGGGTCTTACGACGAGCAGTACTTC. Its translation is CASTSGSYDEQYF.

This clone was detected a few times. This CDR3 is CASSRGYGANEQFF. In DNA form, the CDR3 reads TGTGCCAGCAGCCGCGGCTACGGAGCCAATGAGCAGTTCTTC. The rearrangement links TRBV7-3 to TRBJ2-1; D gene uncertain. The germline V gene encodes CDR1 SGHTA and CDR2 FQGTGA. Between the trimmed V and J ends, which lost 5 bases and 6 bases, there was a span of 14 bases. This CDR3 spans 14 amino acids. Based on the CDR3 plus reference TRBV7-3 and TRBJ2-1, the full variable domain is GAGVSQTPSNKVTEKGKYVELRCDPISGHTALYWYRQSLGQGPEFLIYFQGTGAADDSGLPNDRFFAVRPEGSVSTLKIQRTERGDSAVYLCASSRGYGANEQFFGPGTRLTVL.

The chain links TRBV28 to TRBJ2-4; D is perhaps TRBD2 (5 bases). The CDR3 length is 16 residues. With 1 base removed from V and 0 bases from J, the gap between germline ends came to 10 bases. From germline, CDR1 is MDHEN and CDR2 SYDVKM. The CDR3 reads CASSLLDSLAKNIQYF. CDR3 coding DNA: TGTGCCAGCAGTTTATTGGACTCTCTAGCCAAAAACATTCAGTACTTC.

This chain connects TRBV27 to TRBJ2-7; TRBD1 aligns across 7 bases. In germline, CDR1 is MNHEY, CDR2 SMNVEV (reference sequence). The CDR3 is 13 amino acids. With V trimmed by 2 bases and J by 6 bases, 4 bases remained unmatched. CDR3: CASSLDRVGEQYF. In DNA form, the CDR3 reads TGTGCCAGCAGTTTAGACAGGGTGGGCGAGCAGTACTTC.

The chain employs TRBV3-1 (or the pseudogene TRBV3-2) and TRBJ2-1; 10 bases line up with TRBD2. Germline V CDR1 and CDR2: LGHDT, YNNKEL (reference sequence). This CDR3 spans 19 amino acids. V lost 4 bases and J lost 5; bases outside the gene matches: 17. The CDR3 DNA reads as TGTGCCAGCAGCCCCCTTTCGGCTAGCGGGAGCTTGATCCACAATGAGCAGTTCTTC. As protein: CASSPLSASGSLIHNEQFF.

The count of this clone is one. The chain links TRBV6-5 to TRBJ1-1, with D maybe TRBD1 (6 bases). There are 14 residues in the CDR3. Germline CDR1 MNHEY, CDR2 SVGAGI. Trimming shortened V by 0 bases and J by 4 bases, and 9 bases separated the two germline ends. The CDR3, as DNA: TGTGCCAGCAGTTACTCGAAAGGGGGCACTGAAGCTTTCTTT. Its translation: CASSYSKGGTEAFF.

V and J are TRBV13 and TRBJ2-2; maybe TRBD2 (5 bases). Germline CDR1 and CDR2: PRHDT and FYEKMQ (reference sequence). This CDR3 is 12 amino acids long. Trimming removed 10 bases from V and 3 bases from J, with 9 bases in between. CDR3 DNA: TGTGCCATCCATAGCGACACCGGGGAGCTGTTTTTT. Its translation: CAIHSDTGELFF.

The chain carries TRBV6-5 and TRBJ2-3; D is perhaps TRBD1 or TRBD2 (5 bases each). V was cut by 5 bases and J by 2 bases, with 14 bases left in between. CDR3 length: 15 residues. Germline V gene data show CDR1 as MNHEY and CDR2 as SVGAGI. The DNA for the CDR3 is TGTGCCAGCAGTCCGCCGGGACGTAACACAGATACGCAGTATTTT. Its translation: CASSPPGRNTDTQYF.

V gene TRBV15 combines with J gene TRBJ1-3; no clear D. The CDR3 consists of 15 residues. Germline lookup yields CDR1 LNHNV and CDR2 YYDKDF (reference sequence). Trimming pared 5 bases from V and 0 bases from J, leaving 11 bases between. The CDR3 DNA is TGTGCCACCAGCCCACCGGGGATCTCTGGAAACACCATATATTTT. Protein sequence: CATSPPGISGNTIYF.

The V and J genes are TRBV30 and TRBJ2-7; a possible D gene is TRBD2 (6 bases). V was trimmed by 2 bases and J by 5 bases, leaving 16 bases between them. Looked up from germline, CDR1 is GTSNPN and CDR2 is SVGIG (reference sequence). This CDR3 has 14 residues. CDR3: CAWSLLGGRDEQYF. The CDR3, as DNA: TGTGCCTGGAGTCTCCTCGGGGGAAGGGACGAGCAGTACTTC.

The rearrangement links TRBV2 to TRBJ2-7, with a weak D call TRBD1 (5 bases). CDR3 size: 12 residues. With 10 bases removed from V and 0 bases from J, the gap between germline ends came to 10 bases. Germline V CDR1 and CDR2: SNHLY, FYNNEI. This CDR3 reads CATRRDSYEQYF. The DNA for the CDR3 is TGTGCCACCCGCAGGGACTCCTACGAGCAGTACTTC.

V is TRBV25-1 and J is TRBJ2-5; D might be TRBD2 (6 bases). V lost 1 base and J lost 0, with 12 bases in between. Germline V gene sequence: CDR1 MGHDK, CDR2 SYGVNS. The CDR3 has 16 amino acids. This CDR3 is CASSEWRGRYQETQYF. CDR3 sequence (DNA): TGTGCCAGCAGTGAATGGCGGGGACGGTACCAAGAGACCCAGTACTTC.

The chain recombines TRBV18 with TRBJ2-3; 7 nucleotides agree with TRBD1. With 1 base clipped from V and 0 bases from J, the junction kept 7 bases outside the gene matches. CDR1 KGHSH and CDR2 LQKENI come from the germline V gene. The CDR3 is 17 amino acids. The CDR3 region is CASSPRTGVTSTDTQYF. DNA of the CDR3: TGTGCCAGCTCACCACGTACAGGGGTTACTAGCACAGATACGCAGTATTTT.

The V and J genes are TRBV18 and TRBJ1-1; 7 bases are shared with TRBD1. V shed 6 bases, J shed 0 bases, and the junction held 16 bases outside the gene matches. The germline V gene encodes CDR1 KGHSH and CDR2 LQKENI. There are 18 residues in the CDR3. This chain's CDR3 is CASSPQGGAGGMNTEAFF. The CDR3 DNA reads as TGTGCCAGCTCTCCTCAAGGGGGCGCGGGTGGTATGAACACTGAAGCTTTCTTT.